These T cell receptor beta chains were read from a single sample in a study of Ad26.COV2.S vaccination and SARS-CoV-2 variants. The protocol was immunoSEQ multiplex PCR, while the TCRdb copy is restricted to in-frame clones and leaves out a portion. The sample includes about 440,000 clones, around 90% of them seen just once. Sequencing used peripheral blood, obtained in a trial of Ad26.COV2.S vaccine versus placebo. These receptors originate from a person aged 18-60 years who received the Ad26.COV2.S COVID-19 vaccine or a placebo. The CDR3 runs from the conserved cysteine through the conserved F or W. The order of the fields is V gene, D gene, clone size, J gene, CDR3 protein, CDR3 DNA. The D gene is left open where the match is weak. Only some rows state a clone size, as once, few, many or a class for expanded clones.

V gene: TRBV7-3
D gene: -
clone size: -
J gene: TRBJ2-2
CDR3 protein: CASSPRGTSNTGELFF
CDR3 DNA: TGTGCCAGCAGCCCTAGAGGGACTTCGAACACCGGGGAGCTGTTTTTT

V gene: TRBV4-2
D gene: -
clone size: -
J gene: TRBJ2-1
CDR3 protein: CASSSSHPPRGNEQFF
CDR3 DNA: TGTGCCAGCAGCTCTTCCCACCCCCCCCGGGGAAATGAGCAGTTCTTC

V gene: TRBV2
D gene: -
clone size: few
J gene: TRBJ1-5
CDR3 protein: CASSTGRGQGNQPQHF
CDR3 DNA: TGTGCCAGCAGTACCGGGCGGGGGCAAGGCAATCAGCCCCAGCATTTT

V gene: TRBV28
D gene: -
clone size: -
J gene: TRBJ1-2
CDR3 protein: CASSRGQSTPIGYTF
CDR3 DNA: TGTGCCAGCAGCCGTGGACAGTCAACCCCCATTGGCTACACCTTC

V gene: TRBV5-1
D gene: -
clone size: once
J gene: TRBJ2-7
CDR3 protein: CASSLTPPYEQYF
CDR3 DNA: TGCGCCAGCAGCTTGACACCCCCCTACGAGCAGTACTTC

V gene: TRBV4-3
D gene: TRBD2
clone size: once
J gene: TRBJ2-1
CDR3 protein: CASSQDLGGRAGYNEQFF
CDR3 DNA: TGCGCCAGCAGCCAAGATCTTGGTGGGAGGGCGGGGTACAATGAGCAGTTCTTC

V gene: TRBV10-3
D gene: TRBD2
clone size: -
J gene: TRBJ2-7
CDR3 protein: CATGGLSYEQYF
CDR3 DNA: TGTGCCACGGGGGGTCTCTCCTACGAGCAGTACTTC

V gene: TRBV6-2/TRBV6-3
D gene: -
clone size: few
J gene: TRBJ1-1
CDR3 protein: CASSYGGPFEAFF
CDR3 DNA: TGTGCCAGCAGTTATGGGGGACCCTTTGAAGCTTTCTTT

V gene: TRBV14
D gene: TRBD2
clone size: -
J gene: TRBJ2-1
CDR3 protein: CASSPPGGLYNEQFF
CDR3 DNA: TGTGCCAGCAGCCCGCCGGGAGGACTCTACAATGAGCAGTTCTTC

V gene: TRBV7-2
D gene: -
clone size: -
J gene: TRBJ2-7
CDR3 protein: CASSLAGQAYEQYF
CDR3 DNA: TGTGCCAGCAGCTTAGCGGGGCAGGCCTACGAGCAGTACTTC

V gene: TRBV12-3/TRBV12-4
D gene: -
clone size: once
J gene: TRBJ2-7
CDR3 protein: CASSFGPYEQYF
CDR3 DNA: TGTGCCAGCAGTTTCGGGCCCTACGAGCAGTACTTC

V gene: TRBV7-2
D gene: -
clone size: -
J gene: TRBJ1-3
CDR3 protein: CASSSNPLQGSGNTIYF
CDR3 DNA: TGTGCCAGCAGTTCAAACCCGCTACAGGGCTCTGGAAACACCATATATTTT

V gene: TRBV4-1
D gene: -
clone size: -
J gene: TRBJ2-2
CDR3 protein: CASSQGLLTGELFF
CDR3 DNA: TGCGCCAGCAGCCAGGGACTCCTCACCGGGGAGCTGTTTTTT

V gene: TRBV7-2
D gene: TRBD1
clone size: -
J gene: TRBJ1-2
CDR3 protein: CASSLASTRQGRGGYTF
CDR3 DNA: TGTGCCAGCAGCTTAGCCTCCACTCGACAGGGGCGCGGGGGCTACACCTTC

V gene: TRBV6-5
D gene: -
clone size: -
J gene: TRBJ1-1
CDR3 protein: CASSYGLRAPDTEAFF
CDR3 DNA: TGTGCCAGCAGTTACGGACTCAGGGCCCCGGACACTGAAGCTTTCTTT

V gene: TRBV27
D gene: -
clone size: -
J gene: TRBJ2-3
CDR3 protein: CASSLAAEGGPDTQYF
CDR3 DNA: TGTGCCAGCAGTTTAGCGGCGGAGGGAGGTCCAGATACGCAGTATTTT

V gene: TRBV2
D gene: TRBD2
clone size: -
J gene: TRBJ2-7
CDR3 protein: CASKLASYEQYF
CDR3 DNA: TGTGCCAGCAAACTAGCGTCCTACGAGCAGTACTTC

V gene: TRBV2
D gene: TRBD1
clone size: -
J gene: TRBJ2-1
CDR3 protein: CASSRDSDNEQFF
CDR3 DNA: TGTGCCAGCAGCAGGGACAGCGACAATGAGCAGTTCTTC

V gene: TRBV14
D gene: -
clone size: -
J gene: TRBJ1-4
CDR3 protein: CASSPSDSSNEKLFF
CDR3 DNA: TGTGCCAGCAGCCCCTCGGACAGCAGTAATGAAAAACTGTTTTTT

V gene: TRBV7-9
D gene: -
clone size: once
J gene: TRBJ2-1
CDR3 protein: CASSPPRGASYNEQFF
CDR3 DNA: TGTGCCAGCAGCCCGCCCAGGGGGGCCTCCTACAATGAGCAGTTCTTC

V gene: TRBV30
D gene: TRBD2
clone size: -
J gene: TRBJ2-1
CDR3 protein: CAWSVGAGGDEQFF
CDR3 DNA: TGTGCCTGGAGTGTTGGAGCGGGAGGGGATGAGCAGTTCTTC

V gene: TRBV5-1
D gene: TRBD1
clone size: -
J gene: TRBJ2-3
CDR3 protein: CASTTGTGTDTQYF
CDR3 DNA: TGCGCCAGCACAACCGGGACAGGCACAGATACGCAGTATTTT

V gene: TRBV7-6
D gene: TRBD1
clone size: -
J gene: TRBJ2-1
CDR3 protein: CASSPPGQGYNEQFF
CDR3 DNA: TGTGCCAGCAGCCCCCCGGGACAGGGGTACAATGAGCAGTTCTTC

V gene: TRBV18
D gene: -
clone size: -
J gene: TRBJ2-1
CDR3 protein: CASSPPGSYNEQFF
CDR3 DNA: TGTGCCAGCTCACCACCAGGAAGCTACAATGAGCAGTTCTTC

V gene: TRBV7-9
D gene: -
clone size: -
J gene: TRBJ2-7
CDR3 protein: CASSPRTGVGYEQYF
CDR3 DNA: TGTGCCAGCAGCCCACGGACGGGGGTAGGCTACGAGCAGTACTTC

V gene: TRBV6-2/TRBV6-3
D gene: TRBD1
clone size: -
J gene: TRBJ2-3
CDR3 protein: CASSNPRGFLTDTQYF
CDR3 DNA: TGTGCCAGCAGTAATCCCAGGGGGTTTCTCACAGATACGCAGTATTTT

V gene: TRBV25-1
D gene: -
clone size: -
J gene: TRBJ2-5
CDR3 protein: CASSESGETQYF
CDR3 DNA: TGTGCCAGCAGTGAATCGGGAGAGACCCAGTACTTC

V gene: TRBV7-6
D gene: TRBD1
clone size: once
J gene: TRBJ2-3
CDR3 protein: CASSHTRGRTVKSTDTQYF
CDR3 DNA: TGTGCCAGCAGCCACACTAGGGGGCGGACAGTCAAAAGCACAGATACGCAGTATTTT

V gene: TRBV14
D gene: -
clone size: -
J gene: TRBJ1-1
CDR3 protein: CASSQDTGSLAEAFF
CDR3 DNA: TGTGCCAGCAGCCAAGATACAGGGTCACTGGCTGAAGCTTTCTTT

V gene: TRBV18
D gene: TRBD2
clone size: -
J gene: TRBJ2-3
CDR3 protein: CASSPKGLAGGTDTQYF
CDR3 DNA: TGTGCCAGCTCACCCAAGGGACTAGCGGGAGGTACAGATACGCAGTATTTT

V gene: TRBV29-1
D gene: TRBD2
clone size: -
J gene: TRBJ2-7
CDR3 protein: CSVVAGTSGRYSYEQYF
CDR3 DNA: TGCAGCGTGGTAGCCGGGACTAGCGGGCGCTACTCCTACGAGCAGTACTTC

V gene: TRBV13
D gene: TRBD1
clone size: once
J gene: TRBJ1-2
CDR3 protein: CASSLGLGQGAQGYTF
CDR3 DNA: TGTGCCAGCAGCTTAGGCCTCGGACAGGGCGCGCAGGGCTACACCTTC

V gene: TRBV15
D gene: -
clone size: -
J gene: TRBJ2-3
CDR3 protein: CATSRETQGSDTQYF
CDR3 DNA: TGTGCCACCAGCAGAGAAACACAAGGATCCGATACGCAGTATTTT

V gene: TRBV28
D gene: -
clone size: -
J gene: TRBJ1-5
CDR3 protein: CASSFGGISNQPQHF
CDR3 DNA: TGTGCCAGCAGTTTCGGGGGCATTAGCAATCAGCCCCAGCATTTT

V gene: TRBV30
D gene: -
clone size: -
J gene: TRBJ2-7
CDR3 protein: CAWRGPGYSRGEQYF
CDR3 DNA: TGTGCCTGGAGAGGGCCAGGGTACTCAAGGGGGGAGCAGTACTTC

V gene: TRBV5-4
D gene: -
clone size: -
J gene: TRBJ2-7
CDR3 protein: CASSLAGGTSSAQYF
CDR3 DNA: TGTGCCAGCAGCTTGGCTGGGGGGACCTCGTCGGCTCAGTACTTC

V gene: TRBV18
D gene: TRBD1
clone size: once
J gene: TRBJ2-3
CDR3 protein: CANARGHTDTQYF
CDR3 DNA: TGTGCCAACGCCAGGGGGCATACAGATACGCAGTATTTT

V gene: TRBV5-1
D gene: -
clone size: -
J gene: TRBJ1-6
CDR3 protein: CASPTVGRGAIYNSPLHF
CDR3 DNA: TGCGCCAGCCCGACAGTAGGGAGGGGGGCAATATATAATTCACCCCTCCACTTT

V gene: TRBV4-2
D gene: -
clone size: -
J gene: TRBJ2-3
CDR3 protein: CASSQEAGLGGDTQYF
CDR3 DNA: TGTGCCAGCAGCCAAGAAGCGGGTCTTGGAGGAGATACGCAGTATTTT

V gene: TRBV11-2
D gene: TRBD2
clone size: once
J gene: TRBJ2-2
CDR3 protein: CASSFIGTSGKGLFF
CDR3 DNA: TGTGCCAGCAGCTTCATTGGGACTAGCGGGAAGGGGCTGTTTTTT

V gene: TRBV9
D gene: TRBD1
clone size: -
J gene: TRBJ1-1
CDR3 protein: CASSEGIPGQGAEAFF
CDR3 DNA: TGTGCCAGCAGCGAAGGGATTCCGGGACAGGGGGCGGAAGCTTTCTTT

V gene: TRBV18
D gene: TRBD1
clone size: -
J gene: TRBJ2-4
CDR3 protein: CASSHYAGTGRFLAKNIQYF
CDR3 DNA: TGTGCCAGCTCACATTACGCCGGGACAGGGCGATTTCTAGCCAAAAACATTCAGTACTTC

V gene: TRBV5-4
D gene: TRBD1
clone size: -
J gene: TRBJ1-2
CDR3 protein: CASSFQGANYGYTF
CDR3 DNA: TGTGCCAGCAGCTTTCAGGGGGCGAACTATGGCTACACCTTC

V gene: TRBV9
D gene: TRBD2
clone size: -
J gene: TRBJ2-1
CDR3 protein: CASSDGTSGYNEQFF
CDR3 DNA: TGTGCCAGCAGCGACGGGACTAGCGGATACAATGAGCAGTTCTTC

V gene: TRBV6-5
D gene: TRBD1
clone size: -
J gene: TRBJ2-5
CDR3 protein: CASSGDRGQETQYF
CDR3 DNA: TGTGCCAGCTCGGGCGACAGGGGCCAAGAGACCCAGTACTTC

V gene: TRBV5-1
D gene: -
clone size: -
J gene: TRBJ1-3
CDR3 protein: CASQEGTGNTIYF
CDR3 DNA: TGCGCCAGCCAGGAGGGGACTGGAAACACCATATATTTT

V gene: TRBV5-1
D gene: -
clone size: -
J gene: TRBJ2-7
CDR3 protein: CASSSLRGDSYEQYF
CDR3 DNA: TGCGCCAGCAGCTCCCTCAGGGGGGACAGCTACGAGCAGTACTTC

V gene: TRBV27
D gene: -
clone size: -
J gene: TRBJ2-7
CDR3 protein: CASSWGRDGYEQYF
CDR3 DNA: TGTGCCAGCAGTTGGGGGCGGGACGGCTACGAGCAGTACTTC

V gene: TRBV28
D gene: TRBD1
clone size: -
J gene: TRBJ2-5
CDR3 protein: CASSPPQRQGAVGETQYF
CDR3 DNA: TGTGCCAGCAGTCCCCCCCAGCGACAGGGGGCTGTAGGAGAGACCCAGTACTTC

V gene: TRBV11-2
D gene: -
clone size: -
J gene: TRBJ2-1
CDR3 protein: CASSLVSGVSDEQFF
CDR3 DNA: TGTGCCAGCAGCTTAGTCTCAGGGGTAAGCGATGAGCAGTTCTTC

V gene: TRBV11-1
D gene: TRBD1
clone size: many
J gene: TRBJ2-7
CDR3 protein: CASSRDRVVLGHEQYF
CDR3 DNA: TGTGCCAGCAGCAGGGACAGGGTCGTCCTCGGGCACGAGCAGTACTTC

V gene: TRBV2
D gene: -
clone size: -
J gene: TRBJ2-5
CDR3 protein: CASSQLREETQYF
CDR3 DNA: TGTGCCAGCAGCCAGCTCAGGGAAGAGACCCAGTACTTC

V gene: TRBV28
D gene: TRBD1
clone size: -
J gene: TRBJ2-7
CDR3 protein: CASGDRGYEQYF
CDR3 DNA: TGTGCCAGCGGGGACAGGGGATACGAGCAGTACTTC

V gene: TRBV9
D gene: TRBD1
clone size: -
J gene: TRBJ2-1
CDR3 protein: CASSVSDRGYNEQFF
CDR3 DNA: TGTGCCAGCAGCGTTTCGGACAGGGGGTACAATGAGCAGTTCTTC

V gene: TRBV7-9
D gene: -
clone size: -
J gene: TRBJ1-1
CDR3 protein: CASSIGVTEAFF
CDR3 DNA: TGTGCCAGCAGCATTGGGGTCACTGAAGCTTTCTTT

V gene: TRBV7-8
D gene: -
clone size: -
J gene: TRBJ2-7
CDR3 protein: CASSFSISYEQYF
CDR3 DNA: TGTGCCAGCAGCTTTAGTATCAGTTACGAGCAGTACTTC

V gene: TRBV7-6
D gene: -
clone size: -
J gene: TRBJ1-1
CDR3 protein: CASSLGRNTEAFF
CDR3 DNA: TGTGCCAGCAGCCTAGGGCGGAACACTGAAGCTTTCTTT

V gene: TRBV7-9
D gene: TRBD2
clone size: -
J gene: TRBJ2-3
CDR3 protein: CASSLSVGREMLDTQYF
CDR3 DNA: TGTGCCAGCAGCTTATCCGTTGGGAGGGAAATGCTAGATACGCAGTATTTT